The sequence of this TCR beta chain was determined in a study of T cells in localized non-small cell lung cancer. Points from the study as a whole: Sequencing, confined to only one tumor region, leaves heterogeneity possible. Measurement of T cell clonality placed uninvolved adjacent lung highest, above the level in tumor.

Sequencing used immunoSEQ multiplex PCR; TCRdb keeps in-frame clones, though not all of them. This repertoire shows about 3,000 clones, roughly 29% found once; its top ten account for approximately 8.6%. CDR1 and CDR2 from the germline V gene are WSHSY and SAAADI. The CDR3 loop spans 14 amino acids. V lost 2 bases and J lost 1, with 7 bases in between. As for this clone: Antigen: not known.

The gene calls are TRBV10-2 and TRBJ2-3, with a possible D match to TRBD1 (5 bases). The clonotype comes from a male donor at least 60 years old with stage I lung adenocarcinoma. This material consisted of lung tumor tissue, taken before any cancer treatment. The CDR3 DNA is TGCGCCAGCAGTGAGGCGACAGGCACAGATACGCAGTATTTT. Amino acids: CASSEATGTDTQYF.